The present TCR beta chain was sequenced within a study of blood T cell repertoires in COVID-19. On the study more broadly: COVID-19 samples collected from the United States, Italy and Spain covered acute and convalescent phases.

Original processing notes: Amplification from reference gene primers served as the basis for estimated nucleated cell counts. TCRdb's copy holds only in-frame clones and misses some; the assay was immunoSEQ multiplex PCR. That table supplies the V and J calls and clone size; D and trimming were determined from the DNA. Among under 250,000 clones listed, about 82% were seen once. V was cut by 0 bases and J by 0 bases, with 9 bases left in between. The CDR3 totals 15 residues. CDR1 and CDR2 (germline): LGHNA, YNFKEQ. The rearrangement links TRBV4-2 to TRBJ2-7; D is unclear. The sequence was obtained from a woman aged 80 or over with COVID-19, enrolled during active disease. Material: peripheral blood. DNA of the CDR3: TGTGCCAGCAGCCAAGATGTCTACAGCTCCTACGAGCAGTACTTC. Residues: CASSQDVYSSYEQYF.